The 20 T cell receptor beta chains below come from one sample, sequenced in a study of CD8+ T cells in alopecia areata. Treatment indicated: oral pan-JAK inhibitor, 5-10 mg twice daily. After isolation, RNA underwent reverse transcription to generate cDNA as the sequencing template. Method: immunoSEQ multiplex PCR; TCRdb's copy keeps in-frame clones and lacks some. Of 180,000 or so clones in the sample, 50% to 75% were seen once. Specimen: CD4+ T cells sorted from blood, collected at approximately week 55, from a patient treated with tofacitinib. Every receptor here comes from a human donor with alopecia areata.

This clone showed up just a few times. The V gene is TRBV19, the J gene TRBJ1-5, with 9 positions matching TRBD1. The CDR3 runs 15 residues. Losses at the gene ends were 7 bases for V and 4 bases for J; bases not matched to a gene: 8. Germline V gene data show CDR1 as LNHDA and CDR2 as SQIVND (reference sequence). DNA of the CDR3: TGTGCCAGTACCGACACCGGGACAGGGAATCAGCCCCAGCATTTT. This gives the protein CASTDTGTGNQPQHF. Supplemented by reference TRBV19 and TRBJ1-5, the full variable domain reads DGGITQSPKYLFRKEGQNVTLSCEQNLNHDAMYWYRQDPGQGLRLIYYSQIVNDFQKGDIAEGYSVSREKKESFPLTVTSAQKNPTAFYLCASTDTGTGNQPQHFGDGTRLSIL.

The V and J genes are TRBV29-1 and TRBJ2-5, with a weak D call TRBD1 (6 bases). The length of the CDR3 is 14 residues. Germline CDR1 reads SQVTM; CDR2 reads ANQGSEA. Trimming cost V 5 bases and J 1 base, with 14 bases left between them. The CDR3 loop is CSVRGQGSQETQYF. CDR3 DNA sequence: TGCAGCGTTAGGGGCCAGGGGTCCCAAGAGACCCAGTACTTC.

The genes are TRBV18 and TRBJ2-7, with a tentative D call TRBD2 (6 bases). The V gene lost 1 base and the J gene lost 2 bases, with 15 bases spanning the gap. The CDR3 extends over 16 amino acids. Germline-derived CDR1 and CDR2 are KGHSH and LQKENI. CDR3: CASSPQRTTITYEQYF. The CDR3 coding sequence is TGTGCCAGCTCACCACAACGGACTACTATAACCTACGAGCAGTACTTC.

This clone has a single count. The V call is TRBV2, the J call TRBJ2-1, with D possibly TRBD2 on 6 matching bases. Trimming removed 7 bases from V and 5 bases from J, with 18 bases in between. CDR1 and CDR2 from the germline V gene are SNHLY and FYNNEI. The CDR3 spans 15 residues. The CDR3 region has the DNA TGTGCCAGCAATCGTAGACTAGTTATGGACAATGAGCAGTTCTTC. Translated: CASNRRLVMDNEQFF.

The V call is TRBV2, the J call TRBJ1-2; no definite D call. Trimming left V 7 bases short and J 4 bases short, with 13 bases between. Germline values: CDR1 SNHLY, CDR2 FYNNEI. The CDR3 extends over 13 amino acids. CDR3 sequence (DNA): TGTGCCAGCACACTTCTCGCAGGCTATGGCTACACCTTC. Protein product: CASTLLAGYGYTF.

This clone was counted between two and nine times. The chain has TRBV27 and TRBJ2-5; weak D call: TRBD1 (6 bases). The CDR3 covers 11 residues. Germline assignment: CDR1 MNHEY and CDR2 SMNVEV (reference sequence). V was pared by 6 bases and J by 14 bases, with 16 bases between. The CDR3 coding sequence is TGTGCCAGCAGCACACAGGGCCCCCTTTACTTC. Amino acid sequence: CASSTQGPLYF.

The CDR3 here is CSVGTTSDTQYF. The DNA for the CDR3 is TGCAGCGTCGGGACTACGTCAGATACGCAGTATTTT. This sequence joins TRBV29-1 and TRBJ2-3; 7 positions match TRBD2. Trimming at V came to 6 bases and at J to 4 bases, leaving 4 bases not matched to a gene. Per the germline V gene, CDR1 is SQVTM and CDR2 is ANQGSEA. The CDR3 consists of 12 residues.

This chain uses TRBV7-9 with TRBJ1-4; 7 positions agree with TRBD1. J was trimmed by 7 bases and V by 8 bases; bases with no gene match: 13. The germline gives CDR1 SEHNR, CDR2 FQNEAQ (reference sequence). The CDR3 sequence is 15 residues long. This CDR3 is CASLKTTGAREKLFF. In nucleotides, the CDR3 is TGTGCCAGCCTAAAGACAACAGGGGCCCGTGAAAAACTGTTTTTT.

This clone was found a few times. This rearrangement joins TRBV29-1 to TRBJ2-3; tentative D call: TRBD2 (7 bases). Germline V gene sequence: CDR1 SQVTM, CDR2 ANQGSEA. This CDR3 has 13 residues. The V end lost 4 bases, the J end lost 5 bases, and 13 bases lay between the germline ends. CDR3 sequence (DNA): TGCAGCGTTGGGCGGGGGCGTAGAGATACGCAGTATTTT. Translated, it gives CSVGRGRRDTQYF.

The chain carries TRBV29-1 and TRBJ2-7, with 10 bases identical to TRBD2. Per germline, CDR1 SQVTM and CDR2 ANQGSEA. CDR3 length: 13 amino acids. V was clipped by 7 bases and J by 2 bases; unmatched bases: 5. DNA of the CDR3: TGCAGCGCTCGGACTAGCGGCACCTACGAGCAGTACTTC. Translated, it gives CSARTSGTYEQYF.

This clone was seen once. V usage is TRBV6-1 and J usage is TRBJ1-6; D gene unclear. The CDR3 is 14 amino acids. CDR1 MNHNS and CDR2 SASEGT come from the germline V gene. Trimming left V 6 bases short and J 5 bases short, with 11 bases between. CDR3: CASSYPTDNSPLHF. CDR3 bases: TGTGCCAGCAGCTACCCAACCGATAATTCACCCCTCCACTTT.

V gene TRBV6-6 combines with J gene TRBJ2-7, with a tentative D call TRBD1 (6 bases). Trimming pared 5 bases from V and 4 bases from J, leaving 12 bases between. The germline CDR1 and CDR2 sequences are MNHNY and SVGAGI (reference sequence). This CDR3 spans 13 amino acids. CDR3 nucleotides: TGTGCCAGCAGTGCGGACAGAAAATACGAGCAGTACTTC. The encoded protein is CASSADRKYEQYF.

This clone was seen more than once but under ten times. The chain combines TRBV30 with TRBJ1-1; D may be TRBD1 (5 bases). CDR1 is GTSNPN, CDR2 SVGIG, per germline (reference sequence). The length of the CDR3 is 14 residues. Deletions cut 3 bases from V and 4 bases from J, with 15 bases between. CDR3 in DNA: TGTGCCTGGAGCCTAACAGGTAGGGGCACTGAAGCTTTCTTT. It codes for CAWSLTGRGTEAFF.

This clone was counted a few times. The gene calls are TRBV6-1 and TRBJ2-3, with D unresolved. The germline V gene encodes CDR1 MNHNS and CDR2 SASEGT. The CDR3 totals 12 residues. Deletions cut 7 bases from V and 6 bases from J, with 11 bases between. The CDR3 loop is CASTEGRDTQYF. In nucleotides, the CDR3 is TGTGCCAGCACCGAAGGTCGGGATACGCAGTATTTT.

This clone was recorded only once. The chain carries TRBV30 and TRBJ1-1; D not resolved. Germline assignment: CDR1 GTSNPN and CDR2 SVGIG (reference sequence). CDR3 size: 12 residues. The germline V and J ends were trimmed by 4 bases and 1 base, with 7 bases remaining between them. In nucleotides, the CDR3 is TGTGCCTGGACGGGATGGAACACTGAAGCTTTCTTT. It codes for CAWTGWNTEAFF. Together with reference TRBV30 and TRBJ1-1, the CDR3 gives the full variable domain: SQTIHQWPATLVQPVGSPLSLECTVEGTSNPNLYWYRQAAGRGLQLLFYSVGIGQISSEVPQNLSASRPQDRQFILSSKKLLLSDSGFYLCAWTGWNTEAFFGQGTRLTVV.

The chain carries TRBV12-5 and TRBJ1-2; D might be TRBD1 (5 bases). From germline, CDR1 is LGHNT and CDR2 FRNRAP. The CDR3 has 14 residues. Trimming shortened V by 4 bases and J by 6 bases, and 15 bases separated the two germline ends. The CDR3 nucleotides are TGTGCTAGTGGTTCCCCCGCGACAGCCCATGGCTACACCTTC. Protein: CASGSPATAHGYTF.

This chain joins TRBV4-2 and TRBJ1-2; no clear D gene. This CDR3 comprises 16 residues. The germline V and J ends were trimmed by 4 bases and 5 bases, with 20 bases remaining between them. CDR1 is LGHNA and CDR2 is YNFKEQ in the germline V gene. The CDR3 is CASSLRVGERGYGYTF. CDR3 nucleotide sequence: TGTGCCAGCAGCCTTAGGGTTGGGGAAAGAGGGTATGGCTACACCTTC.

The sample holds a few counts of this clone. The chain uses TRBV5-1 and TRBJ1-2; TRBD1 matches at 9 bases. V trimming: 4 bases; J trimming: 8 bases; junction bases outside the gene matches: 3. This CDR3 has 12 amino acids. Germline-derived CDR1 and CDR2 are SGHRS and YFSETQ. CDR3 region: CASSADRGGYTF. DNA of the CDR3: TGCGCCAGCAGCGCGGACAGGGGAGGCTACACCTTC.

V usage is TRBV15 and J usage is TRBJ1-6; TRBD1 matches at 7 bases. J gave up 6 bases and V 0 bases, and 5 bases lay outside the gene matches. Looked up from germline, CDR1 is LNHNV and CDR2 is YYDKDF (reference sequence). CDR3 length: 16 amino acids. The CDR3 DNA is TGTGCCACCAGCAGAGATCCCGCAGGGGGTAATTCACCCCTCCACTTT. This encodes CATSRDPAGGNSPLHF.

The chain joins TRBV25-1 to TRBJ2-7, with 7 bases fitting TRBD1. This CDR3 has 15 residues. V shed 7 bases and J 2 bases; nucleotides not matched to a gene: 11. CDR1 MGHDK and CDR2 SYGVNS come from the germline V gene. CDR3: CASTQTGKGPYEQYF. The CDR3 nucleotides are TGTGCCAGCACACAGACAGGGAAAGGGCCCTACGAGCAGTACTTC.